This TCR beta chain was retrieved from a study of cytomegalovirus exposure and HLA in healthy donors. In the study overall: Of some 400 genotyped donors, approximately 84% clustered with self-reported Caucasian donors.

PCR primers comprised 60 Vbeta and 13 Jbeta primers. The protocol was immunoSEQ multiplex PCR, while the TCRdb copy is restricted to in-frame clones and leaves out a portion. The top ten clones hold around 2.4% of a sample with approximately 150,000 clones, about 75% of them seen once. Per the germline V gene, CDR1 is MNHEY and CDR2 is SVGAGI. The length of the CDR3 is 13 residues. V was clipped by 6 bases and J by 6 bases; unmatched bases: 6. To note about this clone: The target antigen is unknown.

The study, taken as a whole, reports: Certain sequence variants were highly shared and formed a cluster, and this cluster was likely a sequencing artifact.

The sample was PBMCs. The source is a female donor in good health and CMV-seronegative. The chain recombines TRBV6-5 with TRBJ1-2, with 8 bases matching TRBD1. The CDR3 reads CASRPQGADGYTF. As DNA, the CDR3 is TGTGCCAGCAGACCCCAGGGGGCGGATGGCTACACCTTC.